This TCR beta chain was recovered during a study of human T cells and chemical hapten exposure. This CDR3 is built from 16 residues. The junction had 8 bases not matched to a gene; V was cut back by 3 bases and J by 4 bases. Per germline, CDR1 LNHNV and CDR2 YYDKDF (reference sequence). Time point given: patch test 1, 2 weeks after DPC sensitization. Treatment given: therapeutic diphenylcyclopropenone sensitization with weekly scalp DPC. This clonotype showed up many times. Authors' processing steps: Sample TCR counts, which ranged from about 23,224 to 750,000, had a median of approximately 100,000. MiXCR, run by TCRdb on the RACE reads, gives a single entry per CDR3 protein. It is TCRdb's table, rather than the study itself, that gives the V and J calls and clone size. This sample has 180,000 or so distinct CDR3 sequences, with more than 14% found just once.

This TCR was recovered from a woman aged 30 to 39 with alopecia areata. Some clones in this sample may be carry-over from other donors' samples. The material was whole blood, obtained in connection with sensitization to the hapten diphenylcyclopropenone (DPC). The chain has TRBV15 and TRBJ2-3; 9 bases line up with TRBD1. CDR3 coding DNA: TGTGCCACCAGCAGTGTAACAGGGGGCCTTTCAGATACGCAGTATTTT. Amino acid sequence: CATSSVTGGLSDTQYF.